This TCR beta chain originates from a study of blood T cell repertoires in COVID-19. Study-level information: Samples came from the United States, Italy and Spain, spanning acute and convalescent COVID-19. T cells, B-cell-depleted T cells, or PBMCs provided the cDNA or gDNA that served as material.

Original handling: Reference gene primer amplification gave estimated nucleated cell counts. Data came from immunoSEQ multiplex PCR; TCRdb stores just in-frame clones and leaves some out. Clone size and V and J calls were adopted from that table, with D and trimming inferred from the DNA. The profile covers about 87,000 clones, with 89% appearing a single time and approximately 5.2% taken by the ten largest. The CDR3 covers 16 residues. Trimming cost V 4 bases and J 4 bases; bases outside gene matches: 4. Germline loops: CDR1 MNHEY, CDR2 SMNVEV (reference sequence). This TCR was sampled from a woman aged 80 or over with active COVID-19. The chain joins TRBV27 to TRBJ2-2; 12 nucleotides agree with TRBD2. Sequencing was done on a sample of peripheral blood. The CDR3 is CASSSRLAGATGELFF. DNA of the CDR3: TGTGCCAGCAGTTCTCGACTAGCGGGAGCCACCGGGGAGCTGTTTTTT.